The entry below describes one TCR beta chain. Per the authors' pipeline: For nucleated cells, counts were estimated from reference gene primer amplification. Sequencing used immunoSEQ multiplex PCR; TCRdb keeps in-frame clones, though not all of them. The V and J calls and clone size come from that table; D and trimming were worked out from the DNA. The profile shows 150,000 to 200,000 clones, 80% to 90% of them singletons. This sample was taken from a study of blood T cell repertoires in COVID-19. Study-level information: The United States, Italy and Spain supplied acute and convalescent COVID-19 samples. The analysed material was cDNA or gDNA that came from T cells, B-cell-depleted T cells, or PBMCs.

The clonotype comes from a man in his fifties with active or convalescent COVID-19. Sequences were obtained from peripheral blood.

CDR3 bases: TGTGCCAGCAGCCCTCAGCGGAATGAGCAGTTCTTC. This gives the protein CASSPQRNEQFF. This chain uses TRBV3-1 (or the pseudogene TRBV3-2) with TRBJ2-1, with D perhaps TRBD2 (5 bases). The CDR3 is 12 amino acids. V shed 4 bases and J shed 7 bases, with 8 bases lying between them. Germline CDR1 is LGHDT and CDR2 is YNNKEL (reference sequence).